This T cell receptor beta chain originates from a study of CD8 T cells in ankylosing spondylitis. TCRdb analysed the 5' RACE reads with MiXCR anew, one entry per CDR3 protein. The repertoire holds a few hundred thousand distinct CDR3 sequences, with 18% as singletons. This clonotype was seen only a few times. This CDR3 is built from 18 residues. The germline V gene encodes CDR1 SGHRS and CDR2 YFSETQ. Trimming removed 1 base from V and 3 bases from J; junction bases left unmatched: 10. This rearrangement joins TRBV5-1 to TRBJ2-2; 9 bases are shared with TRBD2. This receptor was taken from a male donor with ankylosing spondylitis or in good health (not recorded which). Sequenced: blood, either unsorted or a sorted T cell fraction (not recorded which). The CDR3 sequence: CASSLWLAGLSDTGELFF. The CDR3 region has the DNA TGCGCCAGCAGCTTGTGGCTAGCGGGATTGAGTGACACCGGGGAGCTGTTTTTT.